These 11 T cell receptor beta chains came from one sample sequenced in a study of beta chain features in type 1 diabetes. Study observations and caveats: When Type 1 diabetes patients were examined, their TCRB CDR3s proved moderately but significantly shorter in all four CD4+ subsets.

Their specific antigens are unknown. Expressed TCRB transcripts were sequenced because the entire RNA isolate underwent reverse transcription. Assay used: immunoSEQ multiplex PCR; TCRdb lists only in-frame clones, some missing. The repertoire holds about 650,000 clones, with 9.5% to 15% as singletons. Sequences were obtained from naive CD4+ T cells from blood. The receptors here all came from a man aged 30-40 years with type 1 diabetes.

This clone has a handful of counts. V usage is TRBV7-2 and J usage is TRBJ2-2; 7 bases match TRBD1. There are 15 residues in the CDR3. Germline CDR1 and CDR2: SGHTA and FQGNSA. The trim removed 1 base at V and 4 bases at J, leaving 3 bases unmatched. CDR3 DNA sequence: TGTGCCAGCAGCTTAGAAGGGGGCAGCACCGGGGAGCTGTTTTTT. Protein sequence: CASSLEGGSTGELFF.

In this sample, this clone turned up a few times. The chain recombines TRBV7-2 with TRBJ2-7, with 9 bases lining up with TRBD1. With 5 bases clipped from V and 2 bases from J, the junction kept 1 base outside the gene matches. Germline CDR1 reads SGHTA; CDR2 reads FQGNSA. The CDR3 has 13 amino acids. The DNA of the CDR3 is TGTGCCAGCAGCCGGGACAGGGCCTACGAGCAGTACTTC. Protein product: CASSRDRAYEQYF.

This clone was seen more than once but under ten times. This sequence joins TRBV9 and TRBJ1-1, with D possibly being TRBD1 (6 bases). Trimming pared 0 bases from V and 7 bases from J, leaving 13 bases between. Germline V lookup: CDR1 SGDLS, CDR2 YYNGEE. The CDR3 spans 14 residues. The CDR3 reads CASSVATGFGEAFF. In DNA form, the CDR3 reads TGTGCCAGCAGCGTAGCTACAGGGTTTGGTGAAGCTTTCTTT. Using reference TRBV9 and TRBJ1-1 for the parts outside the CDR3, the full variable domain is DSGVTQTPKHLITATGQRVTLRCSPRSGDLSVYWYQQSLDQGLQFLIQYYNGEERAKGNILERFSAQQFPDLHSELNLSSLELGDSALYFCASSVATGFGEAFFGQGTRLTVV.

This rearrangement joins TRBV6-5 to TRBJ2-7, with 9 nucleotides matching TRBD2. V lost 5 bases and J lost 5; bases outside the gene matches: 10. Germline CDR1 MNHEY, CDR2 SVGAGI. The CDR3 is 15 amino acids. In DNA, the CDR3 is TGTGCCAGCAGTCGCCAATGGGCTAGCGGGGACGAGCAGTACTTC. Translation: CASSRQWASGDEQYF.

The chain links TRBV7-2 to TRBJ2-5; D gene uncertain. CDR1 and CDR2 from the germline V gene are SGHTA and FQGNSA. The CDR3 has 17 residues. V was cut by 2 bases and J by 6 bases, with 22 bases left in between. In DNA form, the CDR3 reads TGTGCCAGCAGCTTAAATGGTGGGCCAGGAACGGGTCAGACCCAGTACTTC. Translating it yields CASSLNGGPGTGQTQYF.

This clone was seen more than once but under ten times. The CDR3, as DNA: TGTGCCAGCAGCGTAGGACACAATGAGCAGTTCTTC. This encodes CASSVGHNEQFF. This rearrangement joins TRBV9 to TRBJ2-1; unclear D gene. Looked up from germline, CDR1 is SGDLS and CDR2 is YYNGEE. The CDR3 contains 12 residues. Trimming removed 0 bases at V and 5 bases at J, with 3 bases between.

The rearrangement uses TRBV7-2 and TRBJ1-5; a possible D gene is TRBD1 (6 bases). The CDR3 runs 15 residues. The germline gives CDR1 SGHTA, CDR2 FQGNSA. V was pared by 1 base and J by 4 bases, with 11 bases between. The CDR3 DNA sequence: TGTGCCAGCAGCTTAGGTGTAGGGGGGAATCAGCCCCAGCATTTT. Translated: CASSLGVGGNQPQHF.

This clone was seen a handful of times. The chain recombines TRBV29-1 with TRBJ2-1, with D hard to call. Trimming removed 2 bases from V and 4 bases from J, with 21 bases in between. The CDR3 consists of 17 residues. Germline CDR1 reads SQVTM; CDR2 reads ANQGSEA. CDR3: CSVESLVQRRVYNEQFF. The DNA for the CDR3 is TGCAGCGTTGAATCTCTGGTACAGCGAAGGGTATACAATGAGCAGTTCTTC.

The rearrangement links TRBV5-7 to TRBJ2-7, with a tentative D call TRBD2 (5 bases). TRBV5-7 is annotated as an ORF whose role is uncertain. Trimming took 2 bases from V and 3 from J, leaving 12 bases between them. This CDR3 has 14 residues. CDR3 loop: CASSLHRDNYEQYF. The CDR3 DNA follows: TGTGCCAGCAGCTTACACCGGGATAACTACGAGCAGTACTTC.

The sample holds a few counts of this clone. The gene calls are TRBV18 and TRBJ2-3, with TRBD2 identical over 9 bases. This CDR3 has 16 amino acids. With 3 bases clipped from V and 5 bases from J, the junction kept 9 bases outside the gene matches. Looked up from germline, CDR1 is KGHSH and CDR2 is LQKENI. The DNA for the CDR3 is TGTGCCAGCTCACCCGACCAAGCGGGGGGTAGAGATACGCAGTATTTT. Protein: CASSPDQAGGRDTQYF. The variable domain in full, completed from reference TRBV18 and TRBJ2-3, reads NAGVMQNPRHLVRRRGQEARLRCSPMKGHSHVYWYRQLPEEGLKFMVYLQKENIIDESGMPKERFSAEFPKEGPSILRIQQVVRGDSAAYFCASSPDQAGGRDTQYFGPGTRLTVL.

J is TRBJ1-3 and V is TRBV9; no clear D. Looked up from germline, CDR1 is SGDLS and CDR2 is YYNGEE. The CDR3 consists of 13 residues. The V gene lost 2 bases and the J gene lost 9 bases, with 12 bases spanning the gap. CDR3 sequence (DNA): TGTGCCAGCAGCGTGCTCGATTCGGGCACCATATATTTT. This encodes CASSVLDSGTIYF.